Sequencing of this T cell receptor (beta chain) was carried out in a study of shared clonotypes between healthy human individuals. The count of this clone is one. Its antigen is not identified. The repertoire was sequenced with immunoSEQ multiplex PCR; TCRdb's copy has only in-frame clones and lacks some. This table has around 2.5 million clones, roughly 93% appearing once. Study results and caveats: The sampled material consisted only of blood, and tissue repertoires are likely to differ.

The CDR3 is 13 residues long. V dropped 1 base and J dropped 3 bases, with 7 bases sitting between them. Germline V gives CDR1 SGHAT, CDR2 FQDESV (reference sequence). The clonotype was recovered from a man younger than 35 in good health. Some clones in this sample may be carry-over from other donors' samples. The chain carries TRBV11-1 and TRBJ2-7; the D call may be TRBD1 or TRBD2 (5 bases each). Specimen: naive CD4+ T cells from PBMCs. The subset: CD45RA+ positively selected. The CDR3 is CASSLVRGYEQYF. The DNA for the CDR3 is TGTGCCAGCAGCTTAGTGAGGGGCTACGAGCAGTACTTC.